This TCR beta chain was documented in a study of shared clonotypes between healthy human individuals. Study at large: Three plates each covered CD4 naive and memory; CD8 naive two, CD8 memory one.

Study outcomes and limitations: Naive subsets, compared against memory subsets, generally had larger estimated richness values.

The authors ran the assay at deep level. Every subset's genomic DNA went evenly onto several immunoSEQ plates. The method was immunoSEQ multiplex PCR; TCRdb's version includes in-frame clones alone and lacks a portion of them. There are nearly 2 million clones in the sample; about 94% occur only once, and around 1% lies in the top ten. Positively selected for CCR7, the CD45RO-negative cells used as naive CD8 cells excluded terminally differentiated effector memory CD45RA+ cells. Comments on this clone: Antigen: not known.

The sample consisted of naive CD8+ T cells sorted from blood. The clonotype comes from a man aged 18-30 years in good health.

In DNA form, the CDR3 reads TGTGCCAGCAGCGTAGGCGGCGGGAGTAAGAATACGCAGTATTTT. Encoded protein: CASSVGGGSKNTQYF. The rearrangement joins TRBV9 to TRBJ2-3, with 7 positions matching TRBD2. The CDR3 has 15 residues. Germline V CDR1 and CDR2: SGDLS, YYNGEE. V dropped 0 bases and J dropped 7; count of bases not matched to a gene: 8. Full variable domain (missing parts from reference TRBV9 and TRBJ2-3): DSGVTQTPKHLITATGQRVTLRCSPRSGDLSVYWYQQSLDQGLQFLIQYYNGEERAKGNILERFSAQQFPDLHSELNLSSLELGDSALYFCASSVGGGSKNTQYFGPGTRLTVL.